The T cell receptor beta chain under discussion was sequenced for a study of cytomegalovirus exposure and HLA in healthy donors. This clone showed up just once. Its antigen is as yet unknown. The V gene end was trimmed by 0 bases and the J gene end by 6 bases; junction bases not matched to a gene: 7. Germline V gene lookup returns CDR1 SGDLS and CDR2 YYNGEE. The CDR3 is made up of 16 amino acids. Study-wide points: The study listed 164 cytomegalovirus-associated TCR beta chains.

Profiled with immunoSEQ multiplex PCR; TCRdb holds only in-frame clones, not every one. The data hold 43,000 or so clones, with approximately 90% observed a single time. V and J are TRBV9 and TRBJ2-1; 9 positions agree with TRBD2. The source of this sequence is a man younger than 35 in good health and CMV-seronegative. Material: PBMCs. The CDR3 sequence: CASSVGVAGAINEQFF. DNA of the CDR3: TGTGCCAGCAGCGTAGGAGTAGCGGGGGCCATCAATGAGCAGTTCTTC.